This T cell receptor beta chain was identified in a study of T cell responses to AZD1222 COVID-19 vaccine. A few counts support this clone. Its antigen is undetermined. Measured with immunoSEQ multiplex PCR; TCRdb has only the in-frame clones, and not every one. Here the sample spans roughly 110,000 clones, about 90% being singletons. The CDR3 is 16 residues long. Per the germline V gene, CDR1 is LGHDT and CDR2 is YNNKEL (reference sequence). Germline trimming cut 2 bases from V and 8 bases from J; bases unmatched to any gene: 11. Overall study findings and caveats: Nearly half of the spike-specific TCRs reportedly recognize variant regions that carry no mutations.

Some second doses came at about 4 weeks and others at about 12 weeks; these were pooled. Source: peripheral blood, taken 28 days after the second AZD1222 dose. This receptor was obtained from an adult who received the AZD1222 COVID-19 vaccine. The V call is TRBV3-1 (or the pseudogene TRBV3-2), the J call TRBJ1-2, with 10 bases fitting TRBD1. The CDR3 reads CASSQRWDRGSPGYTF. The DNA of the CDR3 is TGTGCCAGCAGCCAAAGATGGGACAGGGGCTCCCCGGGCTACACCTTC.